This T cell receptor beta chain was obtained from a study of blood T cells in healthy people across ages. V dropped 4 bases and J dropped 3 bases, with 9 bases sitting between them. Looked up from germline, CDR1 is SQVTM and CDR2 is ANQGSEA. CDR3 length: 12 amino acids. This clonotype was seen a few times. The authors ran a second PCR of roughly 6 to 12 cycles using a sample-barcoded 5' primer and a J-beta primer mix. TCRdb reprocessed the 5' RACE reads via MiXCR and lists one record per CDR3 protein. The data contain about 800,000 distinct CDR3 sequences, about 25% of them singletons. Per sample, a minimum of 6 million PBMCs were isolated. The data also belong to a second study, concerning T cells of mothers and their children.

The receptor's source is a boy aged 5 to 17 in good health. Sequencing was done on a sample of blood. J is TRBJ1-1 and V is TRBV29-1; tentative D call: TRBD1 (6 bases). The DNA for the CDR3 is TGCAGCGTTGGGAGGGGGGACACTGAAGCTTTCTTT. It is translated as CSVGRGDTEAFF.